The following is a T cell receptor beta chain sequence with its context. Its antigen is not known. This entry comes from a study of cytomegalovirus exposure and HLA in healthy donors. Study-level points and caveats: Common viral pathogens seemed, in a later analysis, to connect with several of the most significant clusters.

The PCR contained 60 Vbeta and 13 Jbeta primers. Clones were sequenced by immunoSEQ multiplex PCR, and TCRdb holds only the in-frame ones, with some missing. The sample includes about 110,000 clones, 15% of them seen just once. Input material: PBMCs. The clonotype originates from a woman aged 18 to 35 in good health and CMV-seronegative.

This CDR3 reads CASTPGRTYPGSGNTIYF. In DNA form, the CDR3 reads TGTGCCAGCACCCCCGGACGGACTTACCCTGGCTCTGGAAACACCATATATTTT. The chain joins TRBV7-9 to TRBJ1-3; D unresolved. The germline CDR1 and CDR2 sequences are SEHNR and FQNEAQ (reference sequence). The CDR3 consists of 18 residues. V lost 7 bases to trimming and J lost 0 bases, with 22 bases between them.